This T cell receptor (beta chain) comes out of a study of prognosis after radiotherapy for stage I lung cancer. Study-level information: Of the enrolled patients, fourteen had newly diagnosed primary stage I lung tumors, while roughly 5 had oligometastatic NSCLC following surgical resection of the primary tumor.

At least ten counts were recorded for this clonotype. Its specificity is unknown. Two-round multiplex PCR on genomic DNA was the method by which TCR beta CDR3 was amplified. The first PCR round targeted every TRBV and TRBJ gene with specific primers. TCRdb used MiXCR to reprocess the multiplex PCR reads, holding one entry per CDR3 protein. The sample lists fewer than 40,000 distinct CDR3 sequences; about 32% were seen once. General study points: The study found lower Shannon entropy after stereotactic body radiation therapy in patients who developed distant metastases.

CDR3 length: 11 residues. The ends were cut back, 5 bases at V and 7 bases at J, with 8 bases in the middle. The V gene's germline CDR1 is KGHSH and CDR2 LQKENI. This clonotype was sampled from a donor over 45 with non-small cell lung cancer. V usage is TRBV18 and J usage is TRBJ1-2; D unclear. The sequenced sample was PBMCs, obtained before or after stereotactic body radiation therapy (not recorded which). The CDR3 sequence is CASSSGLGYTF. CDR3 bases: TGTGCCAGCTCATCAGGACTTGGCTACACCTTC.